A single sample is the source of the 28 T cell receptor beta chains below, sequenced in a study of neurological immune-mediated disorders. TCRdb processed the 5' RACE reads anew with MiXCR; each CDR3 protein has one entry. The sample shows tens of thousands of distinct CDR3 sequences, around 4.4% of them seen only once. Sequenced: PBMCs. All receptors come from a middle-aged man with multiple sclerosis.

This clonotype was seen at least ten times. V is TRBV12-3 or TRBV12-4 and J is TRBJ2-1; no clear D gene. This CDR3 spans 15 amino acids. V was trimmed by 3 bases and J by 1 base, leaving 10 bases between them. DNA for the CDR3: TGTGCCAGCAGTTTGGTAGTAAAATCCTACAATGAGCAGTTCTTC. Translated: CASSLVVKSYNEQFF.

There are a few counts of this clonotype. The rearrangement uses TRBV20-1 and TRBJ2-6; D not certain. V was trimmed by 8 bases and J by 0 bases, leaving 11 bases between them. The CDR3 is 14 amino acids. The germline V gene has CDR1 DFQATT and CDR2 SNEGSKA (reference sequence). CDR3 in DNA: TGCAGTAGTAGGGCCCCCTCTGGGGCCAACGTCCTGACTTTC. Encoded protein: CSSRAPSGANVLTF.

This clonotype was seen a few times. This chain joins TRBV20-1 and TRBJ2-5; the D call may be TRBD1 or TRBD2 (6 bases each). The CDR3 has 15 residues. V was pared by 3 bases and J by 1 base, with 15 bases between. Germline CDR1 reads DFQATT; CDR2 reads SNEGSKA (reference sequence). The CDR3 nucleotides read TGCAGTGCTAGGAGGGACTCCAGGGGCCAAGAGACCCAGTACTTC. Its translation is CSARRDSRGQETQYF.

In its sample, this clonotype was seen many times. The chain uses TRBV28 and TRBJ1-1; D remains ambiguous. In germline, CDR1 is MDHEN, CDR2 SYDVKM. CDR3 size: 12 residues. V was shortened by 7 bases and J by 4 bases, with 10 bases between the two germline ends. The CDR3 DNA reads TGTGCCAGCACCTCCCGGGGCACTGAAGCTTTCTTT. It codes for CASTSRGTEAFF.

This clonotype was counted a few times. The CDR3 DNA reads as TGTGCCAGCTCGCCGGCCTTAAGGACTAACACCGGGGAGCTGTTTTTT. Its protein is CASSPALRTNTGELFF. This chain links TRBV18 with TRBJ2-2, with a tentative D call TRBD2 (5 bases). V was trimmed by 6 bases and J by 2 bases, leaving 16 bases between them. The CDR3 consists of 16 residues. Germline CDR1 reads KGHSH; CDR2 reads LQKENI.

The sample holds many counts of this clonotype. The CDR3 DNA sequence: TGTGCCAGCAGCGGGCCTGCGGGAGGGGACAATGAGCAGTTCTTC. It encodes CASSGPAGGDNEQFF. The rearrangement joins TRBV12-3 or TRBV12-4 to TRBJ2-1, with 9 positions matching TRBD2. V dropped 6 bases and J dropped 5; count of bases not matched to a gene: 8. The CDR3 has 15 residues.

This clonotype was seen more than once but under ten times. A much larger clone lies a single base off, so this may be a read error. The genes are TRBV7-3 and TRBJ2-2, with D possibly being TRBD1 (5 bases). Germline V gene lookup returns CDR1 SGHTA and CDR2 FQGTGA. The CDR3 has 12 amino acids. The CDR3 loop reads CANSLGVGELFF. The CDR3 DNA sequence: TGTGCCAACAGCTTAGGGGTCGGGGAGCTGTTTTTT.

This clonotype came up a few times. The rearrangement joins TRBV3-1 to TRBJ2-2, with D possibly being TRBD2 (5 bases). This CDR3 spans 15 amino acids. Looked up from germline, CDR1 is LGHDT and CDR2 is YNNKEL (reference sequence). V was trimmed by 0 bases and J by 6 bases, leaving 11 bases between them. CDR3 residues: CASSQDPARAGELFF. DNA for the CDR3: TGTGCCAGCAGCCAAGATCCGGCGAGGGCCGGGGAGCTGTTTTTT.

This chain uses TRBV5-6 with TRBJ2-1; TRBD2 aligns across 11 bases. Germline V gene lookup returns CDR1 SGHDT and CDR2 YYEEEE. The CDR3 length is 15 residues. V lost 1 base, J lost 7 bases, and 4 bases stayed unmatched. CDR3 DNA: TGTGCCAGCAGCTTGCTACTAGCGGGAGATAATGAGCAGTTCTTC. This translates into CASSLLLAGDNEQFF.

This clonotype has ten or more counts. This chain connects TRBV20-1 to TRBJ1-2, with D possibly TRBD1 on 5 matching bases. This CDR3 comprises 13 residues. Trimming removed 3 bases from V and 4 bases from J, with 12 bases in between. Germline V CDR1 and CDR2: DFQATT, SNEGSKA (reference sequence). In DNA form, the CDR3 reads TGCAGTGCTAGGTTCCTAACAGGCTATGGCTACACCTTC. Translation: CSARFLTGYGYTF.

The sample holds many counts of this clonotype. In DNA form, the CDR3 reads TGCGCCAGCAGCCAAGTAGCGGGGACGCGATCCCCCCTTTTGAATACGCAGTATTTT. Translation: CASSQVAGTRSPLLNTQYF. This chain uses TRBV4-1 with TRBJ2-3; 8 nucleotides align to TRBD2. This CDR3 has 19 amino acids. Germline CDR1 reads MGHRA; CDR2 reads YSYEKL. V dropped 1 base and J dropped 7; count of bases not matched to a gene: 19.

This clonotype was seen repeatedly, ten times or more. The rearrangement joins TRBV7-2 to TRBJ2-7, with D maybe TRBD2 (5 bases). The germline V gene has CDR1 SGHTA and CDR2 FQGNSA. The V end was cut by 4 bases, the J end by 2 bases, with 12 bases between. The CDR3 covers 14 residues. Here the CDR3 DNA reads TGTGCCAGCAGCTACTACAGCGGAACCTACGAGCAGTACTTC. Protein product: CASSYYSGTYEQYF.

In its sample, this clonotype was seen a few times. Possible read error: a much larger clone is one base away. The gene calls are TRBV29-1 and TRBJ2-1; 7 bases line up with TRBD2. The V gene's germline CDR1 is SQVTM and CDR2 ANQGSEA. V was clipped by 1 base and J by 1 base; unmatched bases: 1. CDR3 length equals 14 residues. This CDR3 reads CSVEGTRSYNEQFF. As DNA, the CDR3 is TGCAGCGTTGAAGGGACTAGATCCTACAATGAGCAGTTCTTC.

This clonotype was counted a few times. The chain is built from TRBV20-1 and TRBJ2-3; a possible D gene is TRBD2 (6 bases). CDR1 is DFQATT and CDR2 is SNEGSKA in the germline V gene (reference sequence). CDR3 length: 15 amino acids. Trimming shortened V by 0 bases and J by 3 bases, and 13 bases separated the two germline ends. The CDR3 nucleotides read TGCAGTGCTAGAGATCCTTACGGGGGAACAGATACGCAGTATTTT. Encoded protein: CSARDPYGGTDTQYF.

This clonotype was counted at least ten times. The V call is TRBV20-1, the J call TRBJ2-2; TRBD2 is a possible D gene (5 bases). Trimming left V 0 bases short and J 6 bases short, with 11 bases between. CDR1 and CDR2 (germline): DFQATT, SNEGSKA (reference sequence). The CDR3 has 14 amino acids. CDR3: CSAREYWESGELFF. The CDR3 coding sequence is TGCAGTGCTAGAGAGTACTGGGAGTCCGGGGAGCTGTTTTTT.

The chain uses TRBV20-1 and TRBJ1-4, with a weak D call TRBD1 (5 bases). There are 13 residues in the CDR3. Germline V lookup: CDR1 DFQATT, CDR2 SNEGSKA (reference sequence). V shed 5 bases and J shed 4 bases, with 11 bases lying between them. The CDR3 reads CSAPGRLNEKLFF. The CDR3 bases are TGCAGTGCTCCGGGACGGCTTAATGAAAAACTGTTTTTT.

Remarks on this clonotype: With a much larger clone just one base away, this may be a read error. The conserved closing phenylalanine or tryptophan is absent in this CDR3, likely reflecting a read error. The chain is built from TRBV7-8 and TRBJ2-6; tentatively, D is TRBD1 (6 bases). The CDR3 length is 17 residues. Looked up from germline, CDR1 is SGHVS and CDR2 is FQNEAQ. Trimming cost V 3 bases and J 0 bases, with 12 bases left between them. CDR3 DNA sequence: TGTGCCAGCAGCTTTGGGGGCCGGGGCTCTGGGGCCAACGTCCTGACTATC. Translation: CASSFGGRGSGANVLTI.

In this sample, this clonotype turned up many times. The CDR3 bases are TGCGCCAGCAGCCCCTACAGTAAACAGAACACCGGGGAGCTGTTTTTT. As protein: CASSPYSKQNTGELFF. The genes are TRBV5-1 and TRBJ2-2; no definite D call. The CDR3 loop spans 16 amino acids. Germline CDR1 and CDR2: SGHRS and YFSETQ. V gave up 4 bases and J gave up 1 base, with 14 bases separating them. Full variable domain (missing parts from reference TRBV5-1 and TRBJ2-2): KAGVTQTPRYLIKTRGQQVTLSCSPISGHRSVSWYQQTPGQGLQFLFEYFSETQRNKGNFPGRFSGRQFSNSRSEMNVSTLELGDSALYLCASSPYSKQNTGELFFGEGSRLTVL.

Many counts were recorded for this clonotype. This chain connects TRBV28 to TRBJ2-7, with 8 bases identical to TRBD1. The CDR3 extends over 12 amino acids. Germline V CDR1 and CDR2: MDHEN, SYDVKM. J gave up 4 bases and V 7 bases, and 3 bases lay outside the gene matches. This chain's CDR3 is CASTGTGYEQYF. The CDR3 bases are TGTGCCAGCACCGGGACAGGTTACGAGCAGTACTTC.

This clonotype has ten or more counts. This sequence joins TRBV7-8 and TRBJ1-2; TRBD1 might be the D (6 bases). CDR1 SGHVS and CDR2 FQNEAQ come from the germline V gene. Trimming stripped 5 bases from V and 2 bases from J, with 12 bases between. The length of the CDR3 is 14 residues. The CDR3, as DNA: TGTGCCAGCAGCCCCCGCACAGGGAACTATGGCTACACCTTC. It specifies CASSPRTGNYGYTF. Based on the CDR3 plus reference TRBV7-8 and TRBJ1-2, the full variable domain is GAGVSQSPRYKVAKRGQDVALRCDPISGHVSLFWYQQALGQGPEFLTYFQNEAQLDKSGLPSDRFFAERPEGSVSTLKIQRTQQEDSAVYLCASSPRTGNYGYTFGSGTRLTVV.

This clonotype occurred a few times. The rearrangement links TRBV5-1 to TRBJ2-4; D is unresolved. The CDR3 runs 12 residues. The germline V gene has CDR1 SGHRS and CDR2 YFSETQ. V was clipped by 6 bases and J by 2 bases, with 6 bases between them. CDR3 in DNA: TGCGCCAGCACGGAAACCAAAAACATTCAGTACTTC. Protein product: CASTETKNIQYF.

There are many counts of this clonotype. V is TRBV4-1 and J is TRBJ2-2, with 11 positions matching TRBD2. The germline gives CDR1 MGHRA, CDR2 YSYEKL. The CDR3 totals 19 residues. Trimming at V came to 2 bases and at J to 4 bases, leaving 12 bases not matched to a gene. In DNA form, the CDR3 reads TGCGCCAGCAGCCAAATACTAGCGGGAGTTCGTTCATCCACCGGGGAGCTGTTTTTT. This encodes CASSQILAGVRSSTGELFF.

This clonotype was counted at least ten times. The chain recombines TRBV28 with TRBJ1-2; possible D gene TRBD1, 6 bases. The CDR3 extends over 14 amino acids. Germline CDR1 MDHEN, CDR2 SYDVKM. Between the trimmed V and J ends, which lost 7 bases and 8 bases, there was a span of 20 bases. The CDR3 DNA reads as TGTGCCAGCACCTCGGGGGGGCAGGGCTACGGCTACACCTTC. Translated: CASTSGGQGYGYTF.

In this sample, this clonotype turned up a few times. The CDR3 nucleotides are TGCAGTGCTCAAGGGTCCGGGAGCACAGATACGCAGTATTTT. Protein: CSAQGSGSTDTQYF. The rearrangement uses TRBV20-1 and TRBJ2-3; D not resolved. Trimming removed 5 bases from V and 0 bases from J, with 12 bases in between. From germline, CDR1 is DFQATT and CDR2 SNEGSKA (reference sequence). This CDR3 has 14 amino acids.

V usage is TRBV20-1 and J usage is TRBJ1-6; the match to TRBD1 covers 9 bases. Germline lookup yields CDR1 DFQATT and CDR2 SNEGSKA (reference sequence). The CDR3 sequence is 15 residues long. The ends lost 5 bases at V and 10 bases at J; junction bases unmatched: 12. CDR3 region: CSAPSGGQGGSPLHF. In DNA, the CDR3 is TGCAGTGCTCCCTCCGGGGGACAGGGCGGATCACCCCTCCACTTT.

This clonotype was counted many times. The chain has TRBV5-1 and TRBJ2-1, with TRBD2 matching 9 bases. The CDR3 sequence is 14 residues long. Trimming at V came to 5 bases and at J to 5 bases, leaving 5 bases not matched to a gene. Germline V CDR1 and CDR2: SGHRS, YFSETQ. The chain's CDR3 is CASRRLAENNEQFF. The CDR3 bases are TGCGCCAGCAGACGACTAGCGGAAAACAATGAGCAGTTCTTC.

This chain links TRBV14 with TRBJ2-1; tentative D call: TRBD2 (6 bases). The V and J ends lost 1 base and 4 bases respectively, with 11 bases between them. Germline V gives CDR1 SGHDN, CDR2 FVKESK. The CDR3 is 15 residues long. As DNA, the CDR3 is TGTGCCAGCAGCCAAGCATGGGGAGGATACAATGAGCAGTTCTTC. Its protein is CASSQAWGGYNEQFF.

A remark on this clonotype: This may be a read error: a much more frequent sequence differs by one nucleotide. The chain joins TRBV10-3 to TRBJ2-7, with unresolved D. V was shortened by 0 bases and J by 7 bases, with 13 bases between the two germline ends. The CDR3 extends over 14 amino acids. Germline V gene lookup returns CDR1 ENHRY and CDR2 SYGVKD. The CDR3 sequence is CAISESGVAKEQYF. Written as DNA, the CDR3 is TGTGCCATCAGTGAGTCCGGAGTTGCAAAAGAGCAGTACTTC.